Below, 7 T cell receptor beta chains from the same sample are listed, as sequenced in a study of cytomegalovirus exposure and HLA in healthy donors. It was with 60 Vbeta and 13 Jbeta primers that the PCR ran. The assay was immunoSEQ multiplex PCR, and TCRdb's table has in-frame clones only and misses some. This table holds 45,000 to 65,000 clones, roughly 80% found once. The sample comprised PBMCs. The origin of the receptors is a man aged 25 to 40 in good health and CMV-seronegative.

The chain recombines TRBV15 with TRBJ1-3; 8 bases line up with TRBD1. Germline lookup yields CDR1 LNHNV and CDR2 YYDKDF (reference sequence). V gave up 3 bases and J gave up 4 bases; unmatched junction bases: 5. This CDR3 contains 15 residues. The CDR3 nucleotides are TGTGCCACCAGCAGGGACAGGGTCAACGGAAACACCATATATTTT. Amino acids: CATSRDRVNGNTIYF.

This clone was found a few times. For the CDR3, the DNA is TGTGCCAGCAGCTCCCGGACAGGGGAGCTGTTTTTT. Encoded protein: CASSSRTGELFF. The V and J genes are TRBV9 and TRBJ2-2; maybe TRBD1 (5 bases). Germline V gene lookup returns CDR1 SGDLS and CDR2 YYNGEE. Trimming removed 4 bases at V and 8 bases at J, with 9 bases between. The CDR3 has 12 amino acids. Full variable domain (missing parts from reference TRBV9 and TRBJ2-2): DSGVTQTPKHLITATGQRVTLRCSPRSGDLSVYWYQQSLDQGLQFLIQYYNGEERAKGNILERFSAQQFPDLHSELNLSSLELGDSALYFCASSSRTGELFFGEGSRLTVL.

This clone has just one count. The genes are TRBV19 and TRBJ2-5, with 12 bases that match TRBD2. The CDR3 runs to 18 residues. Germline CDR1 is LNHDA and CDR2 is SQIVND (reference sequence). The J segment lost 4 bases and the V segment lost 4 bases, leaving 13 bases of the junction unmatched. The CDR3 DNA reads as TGTGCCAGTAGTAGCCTGACTAGCGGGAGTCCCCACAGAGAGACCCAGTACTTC. Residues: CASSSLTSGSPHRETQYF.

This rearrangement joins TRBV4-3 to TRBJ2-4; 7 bases fit TRBD1. CDR1 and CDR2 from the germline V gene are LGHNA and YSLEER. This CDR3 has 17 residues. J gave up 2 bases and V 1 base, and 8 bases lay outside the gene matches. The CDR3: CASSQGPGQSPKNIQYF. In nucleotides, the CDR3 is TGCGCCAGCAGCCAAGGCCCGGGACAGAGTCCCAAAAACATTCAGTACTTC.

V and J are TRBV15 and TRBJ2-5, with TRBD2 identical over 9 bases. This CDR3 region has 17 residues. Germline V lookup: CDR1 LNHNV, CDR2 YYDKDF (reference sequence). J lost 0 bases, V lost 1 base, and 6 bases had no gene match. CDR3 protein: CATSRAPSGGYQETQYF. The CDR3 DNA follows: TGTGCCACCAGCAGAGCTCCCAGCGGGGGGTACCAAGAGACCCAGTACTTC.

The chain employs TRBV5-1 and TRBJ1-2; D is possibly TRBD1 (6 bases). Trimming left V 4 bases short and J 5 bases short, with 9 bases between. Germline V gene sequence: CDR1 SGHRS, CDR2 YFSETQ. This CDR3 spans 12 amino acids. The CDR3, as DNA: TGCGCCAGCAGCCTACAGGGTTATGGCTACACCTTC. Encoded protein: CASSLQGYGYTF.

The CDR3 loop is CASSYSGTVNTEAFF. The CDR3 bases are TGTGCCAGCAGTTACTCGGGGACAGTGAACACTGAAGCTTTCTTT. The chain links TRBV6-5 to TRBJ1-1, with 7 bases fitting TRBD1. The CDR3 totals 15 residues. Trimming took 0 bases from V and 0 from J; bases not matched to a gene: 1. CDR1 and CDR2 (germline): MNHEY, SVGAGI.